This T cell receptor beta chain was recovered during a study of T cell responses to AZD1222 COVID-19 vaccine. Notes on the study in general: Reportedly, close to half of spike-specific TCRs are directed against unmutated variant regions.

Clones were read by immunoSEQ multiplex PCR, and TCRdb kept only the in-frame ones, dropping some. The top ten hold 1.5% to 2% of the sample, which has some 150,000 clones, 90% seen once. The CDR3 contains 16 residues. From germline, CDR1 is MDHEN and CDR2 SYDVKM. V shed 3 bases, J shed 4 bases, and the junction held 4 bases outside the gene matches. About this clone itself: The antigen is unknown.

The V and J genes are TRBV28 and TRBJ2-1; 12 nucleotides agree with TRBD2. This TCR came from an adult in good health. Sequencing was performed on peripheral blood, taken on day 0 of AZD1222 vaccination. CDR3 sequence reads: CASSFAGTSGYNEQFF. CDR3 DNA sequence: TGTGCCAGCAGTTTTGCCGGGACTAGCGGGTACAATGAGCAGTTCTTC.